This entry lists 17 T cell receptor beta chains sequenced from one sample in a study of T cell changes during pregnancy in multiple sclerosis. Only in-frame clones appear in the TCRdb table, and some are missing; sequencing was by immunoSEQ multiplex PCR. The sample contains 100,000 or so clones, about 92% of which appear only once. The starting material was peripheral blood, obtained in the second trimester of pregnancy. The receptors were sampled from a female donor with multiple sclerosis, enrolled in a pregnancy study.

V and J are TRBV5-1 and TRBJ2-2; D might be TRBD1 (6 bases). From germline, CDR1 is SGHRS and CDR2 YFSETQ. The CDR3 sequence is 17 residues long. V was shortened by 3 bases and J by 0 bases, with 15 bases between the two germline ends. The CDR3, as DNA: TGCGCCAGCAGCTCCGGGACAACCCTAGCGAACACCGGGGAGCTGTTTTTT. Translation: CASSSGTTLANTGELFF.

The rearrangement links TRBV30 to TRBJ2-7; no reliable D call. This CDR3 contains 13 residues. Trimming shortened V by 0 bases and J by 3 bases, and 9 bases separated the two germline ends. The germline CDR1 and CDR2 sequences are GTSNPN and SVGIG (reference sequence). The CDR3 spells CAWSVLSHYEQYF. The CDR3 region has the DNA TGTGCCTGGAGTGTACTGTCTCACTACGAGCAGTACTTC.

The chain couples TRBV5-6 to TRBJ1-1; D gene unclear. This CDR3 has 14 amino acids. CDR1 SGHDT and CDR2 YYEEEE come from the germline V gene. V lost 0 bases and J lost 4, with 10 bases in between. The DNA for the CDR3 is TGTGCCAGCAGCTTGGTGCCAGTTGGCACTGAAGCTTTCTTT. The encoded protein is CASSLVPVGTEAFF.

The chain uses TRBV19 and TRBJ2-3, with 7 bases fitting TRBD2. CDR3 length: 14 amino acids. The V and J ends lost 6 bases and 2 bases, in that order; junction bases with no gene match: 5. Germline V CDR1 and CDR2: LNHDA, SQIVND (reference sequence). This CDR3 reads CASRPGLPTDTQYF. The CDR3 DNA sequence: TGTGCCAGTAGACCGGGACTACCCACAGATACGCAGTATTTT.

The chain employs TRBV10-3 and TRBJ2-7; D might be TRBD2 (7 bases). Trimming stripped 4 bases from V and 7 bases from J, with 20 bases between. The CDR3 length is 15 residues. CDR1 and CDR2 from the germline V gene are ENHRY and SYGVKD. CDR3 nucleotide sequence: TGTGCCATCAGTGCCCTGGGAGGGGGTACTACGGAGCAGTACTTC. Translating it yields CAISALGGGTTEQYF.

The CDR3 is CASRATSTDTQYF. DNA of the CDR3: TGTGCCAGCAGAGCAACTAGCACAGATACGCAGTATTTT. The V and J genes are TRBV28 and TRBJ2-3; no reliable D call. Between the trimmed V and J ends, which lost 6 bases and 0 bases, there was a span of 7 bases. The CDR3 spans 13 residues. Per the germline V gene, CDR1 is MDHEN and CDR2 is SYDVKM. Complete variable domain (other parts from reference TRBV28 and TRBJ2-3): DVKVTQSSRYLVKRTGEKVFLECVQDMDHENMFWYRQDPGLGLRLIYFSYDVKMKEKGDIPEGYSVSREKKERFSLILESASTNQTSMYLCASRATSTDTQYFGPGTRLTVL.

There are a few counts of this clone. The CDR3 DNA reads TGCGCCAGCAGCCAAGGTCTTACGGAGCCACCCCTCCACTTT. This codes for CASSQGLTEPPLHF. The chain has TRBV4-1 and TRBJ1-6, with unresolved D. Looked up from germline, CDR1 is MGHRA and CDR2 is YSYEKL. Trimming removed 1 base from V and 11 bases from J, with 12 bases in between. CDR3 length equals 14 residues.

The chain employs TRBV5-4 and TRBJ2-1; possibly TRBD2 for D (5 bases). CDR3 length: 16 amino acids. V was pared by 0 bases and J by 0 bases, with 10 bases between. From germline, CDR1 is SGHNT and CDR2 YYREEE (reference sequence). For the CDR3, the DNA is TGTGCCAGCAGCTTGGATAGCGCTAGCTCCTACAATGAGCAGTTCTTC. Protein sequence: CASSLDSASSYNEQFF.

V gene TRBV30 combines with J gene TRBJ1-5; the D gene is possibly TRBD1 (6 bases). The germline gives CDR1 GTSNPN, CDR2 SVGIG (reference sequence). V was clipped by 2 bases and J by 7 bases, with 21 bases between them. The CDR3 runs to 16 residues. The CDR3 nucleotides read TGTGCCTGGAGTCGGGCAGGGGTCTCGTTAGGGCAGCCCCAGCATTTT. Encoded protein: CAWSRAGVSLGQPQHF.

The rearrangement links TRBV7-3 to TRBJ2-2; TRBD2 aligns across 8 bases. The CDR3 totals 16 residues. In germline, CDR1 is SGHTA, CDR2 FQGTGA. V lost 0 bases and J lost 5; bases outside the gene matches: 5. CDR3 region: CASSLTPGGLTGELFF. CDR3 coding DNA: TGTGCCAGCAGCTTAACGCCGGGGGGGCTTACCGGGGAGCTGTTTTTT.

This clone was detected only once. J is TRBJ2-1 and V is TRBV19; 10 bases are a match to TRBD1. The CDR3 has 17 amino acids. Germline CDR1 reads LNHDA; CDR2 reads SQIVND (reference sequence). V dropped 3 bases and J dropped 9; count of bases not matched to a gene: 14. CDR3 region: CASSIPHPTGGLGEQFF. CDR3 DNA: TGTGCCAGTAGTATCCCCCACCCGACAGGGGGCCTGGGTGAGCAGTTCTTC.

V is TRBV11-2 and J is TRBJ1-6, with a possible D match to TRBD1 (6 bases). V lost 5 bases, J lost 4 bases, and 9 bases lay in between. Germline values: CDR1 SGHAT, CDR2 FQNNGV. The CDR3 has 14 residues. DNA for the CDR3: TGTGCCAGCAGCCCGACAGGATATAATTCACCCCTCCACTTT. Translation gives CASSPTGYNSPLHF.

The chain recombines TRBV28 with TRBJ1-5; D unclear. Germline values: CDR1 MDHEN, CDR2 SYDVKM. V lost 6 bases and J 3 bases, leaving 12 bases between the germline ends. The CDR3 covers 14 residues. CDR3 region: CASSLGLVNQPQHF. For the CDR3, the DNA is TGTGCCAGCAGCTTAGGACTGGTCAATCAGCCCCAGCATTTT.

The chain links TRBV27 to TRBJ2-7, with 14 bases identical to TRBD2. Germline values: CDR1 MNHEY, CDR2 SMNVEV (reference sequence). Trimming removed 5 bases from V and 3 bases from J; junction bases left unmatched: 3. This CDR3 spans 15 amino acids. CDR3 sequence: CASSTGTSGSYEQYF. The CDR3 DNA reads as TGTGCCAGCAGTACCGGGACTAGCGGGAGCTACGAGCAGTACTTC.

Here the CDR3 DNA reads TGTGCCAGCAGCTTAGGACAGAACTATGGCTACACCTTC. It encodes CASSLGQNYGYTF. The chain couples TRBV7-2 to TRBJ1-2, with D perhaps TRBD1 (5 bases). Trimming took 1 base from V and 2 from J, leaving 5 bases between them. The CDR3 extends over 13 amino acids. The germline CDR1 and CDR2 sequences are SGHTA and FQGNSA.

This chain joins TRBV9 and TRBJ2-1; 14 bases are a match to TRBD2. The CDR3 contains 17 residues. V was clipped by 2 bases and J by 5 bases; unmatched bases: 6. The V gene's germline CDR1 is SGDLS and CDR2 YYNGEE. This CDR3 reads CASSVVGLAGGNNEQFF. CDR3 nucleotides: TGTGCCAGCAGCGTCGTAGGACTAGCGGGGGGAAACAATGAGCAGTTCTTC.

CDR3: CASNLQGPSTNEKLFF. The CDR3 DNA sequence: TGCGCCAGCAACCTACAGGGCCCATCAACTAATGAAAAACTGTTTTTT. V is TRBV5-1 and J is TRBJ1-4; possibly TRBD1 for D (6 bases). Trimming stripped 6 bases from V and 0 bases from J, with 15 bases between. CDR3 length: 16 residues. From germline, CDR1 is SGHRS and CDR2 YFSETQ.